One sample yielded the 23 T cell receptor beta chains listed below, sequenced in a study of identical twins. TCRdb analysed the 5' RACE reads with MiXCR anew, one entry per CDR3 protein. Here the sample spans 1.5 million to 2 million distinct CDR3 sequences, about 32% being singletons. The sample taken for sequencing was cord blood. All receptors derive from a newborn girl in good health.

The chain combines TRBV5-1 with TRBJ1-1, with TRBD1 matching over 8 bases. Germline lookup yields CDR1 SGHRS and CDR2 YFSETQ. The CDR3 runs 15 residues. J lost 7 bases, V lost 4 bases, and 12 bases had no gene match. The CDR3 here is CASSAWTGMSSEAFF. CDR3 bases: TGCGCCAGCAGCGCATGGACAGGGATGAGTAGTGAAGCTTTCTTT.

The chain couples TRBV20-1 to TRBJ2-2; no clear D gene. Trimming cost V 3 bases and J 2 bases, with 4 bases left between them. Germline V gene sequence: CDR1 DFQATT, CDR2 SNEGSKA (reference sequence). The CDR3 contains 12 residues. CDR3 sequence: CSARTNTGELFF. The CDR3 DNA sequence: TGCAGTGCTAGGACTAACACCGGGGAGCTGTTTTTT.

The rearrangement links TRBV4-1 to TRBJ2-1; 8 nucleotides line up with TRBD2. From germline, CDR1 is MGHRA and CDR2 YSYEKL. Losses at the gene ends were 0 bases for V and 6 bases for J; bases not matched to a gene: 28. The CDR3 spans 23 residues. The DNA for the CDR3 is TGCGCCAGCAGCCAAGAGTCGGGTTTCTACGGGAGGGTCCGACCTTGGGCGCTCAATGAGCAGTTCTTC. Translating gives CASSQESGFYGRVRPWALNEQFF.

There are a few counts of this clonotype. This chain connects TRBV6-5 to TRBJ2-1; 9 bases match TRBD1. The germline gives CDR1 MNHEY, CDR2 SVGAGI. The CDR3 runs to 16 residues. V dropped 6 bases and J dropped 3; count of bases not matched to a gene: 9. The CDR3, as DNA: TGTGCCAGCAGGCGAGCCGGGACAGGGCACTACAATGAGCAGTTCTTC. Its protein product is CASRRAGTGHYNEQFF.

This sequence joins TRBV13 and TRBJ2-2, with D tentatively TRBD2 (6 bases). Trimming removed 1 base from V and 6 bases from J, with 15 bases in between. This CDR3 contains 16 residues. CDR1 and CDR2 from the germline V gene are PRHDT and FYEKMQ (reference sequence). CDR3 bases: TGTGCCAGCAGCTTAGTTGTTCGGCGGGAACCCGGGGAGCTGTTTTTT. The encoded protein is CASSLVVRREPGELFF.

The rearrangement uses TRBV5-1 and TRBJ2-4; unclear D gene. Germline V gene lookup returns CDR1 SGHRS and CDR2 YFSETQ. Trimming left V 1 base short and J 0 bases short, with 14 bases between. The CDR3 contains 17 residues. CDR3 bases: TGCGCCAGCAGCTTGCCTCTCCCATCTTTAGCCAAAAACATTCAGTACTTC. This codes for CASSLPLPSLAKNIQYF.

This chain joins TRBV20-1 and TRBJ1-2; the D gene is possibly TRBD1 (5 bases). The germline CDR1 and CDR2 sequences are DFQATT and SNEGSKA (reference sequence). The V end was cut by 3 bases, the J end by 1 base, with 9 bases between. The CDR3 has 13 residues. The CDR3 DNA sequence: TGCAGTGCTAGGTTGACAGATAACTATGGCTACACCTTC. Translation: CSARLTDNYGYTF.

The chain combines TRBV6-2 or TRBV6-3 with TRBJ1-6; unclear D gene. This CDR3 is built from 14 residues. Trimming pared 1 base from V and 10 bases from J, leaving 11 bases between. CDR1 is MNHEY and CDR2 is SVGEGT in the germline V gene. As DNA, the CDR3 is TGTGCCAGCAGTTACTTCGCCGTTGGGTCACCCCTCCACTTT. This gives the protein CASSYFAVGSPLHF.

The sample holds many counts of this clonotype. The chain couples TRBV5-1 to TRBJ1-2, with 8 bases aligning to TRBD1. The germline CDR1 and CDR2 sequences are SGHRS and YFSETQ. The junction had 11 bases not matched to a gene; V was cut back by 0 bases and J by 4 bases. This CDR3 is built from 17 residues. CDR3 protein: CASSLVQDRGLRYGYTF. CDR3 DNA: TGCGCCAGCAGCTTGGTACAAGACAGGGGTTTGCGCTATGGCTACACCTTC.

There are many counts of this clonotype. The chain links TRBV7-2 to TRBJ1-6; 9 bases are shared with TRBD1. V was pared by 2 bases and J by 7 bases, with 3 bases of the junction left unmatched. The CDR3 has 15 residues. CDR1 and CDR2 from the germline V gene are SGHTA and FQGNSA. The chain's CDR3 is CASSLTGQGNSPLHF. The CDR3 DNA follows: TGTGCCAGCAGCTTAACGGGACAGGGCAATTCACCCCTCCACTTT.

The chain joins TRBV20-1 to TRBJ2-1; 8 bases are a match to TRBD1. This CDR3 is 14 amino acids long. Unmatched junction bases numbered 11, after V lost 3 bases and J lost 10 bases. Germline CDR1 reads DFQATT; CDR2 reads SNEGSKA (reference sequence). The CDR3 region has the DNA TGCAGTGCTAGTGGGGACAGGAGCTCCTACGAGCAGTTCTTC. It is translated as CSASGDRSSYEQFF.

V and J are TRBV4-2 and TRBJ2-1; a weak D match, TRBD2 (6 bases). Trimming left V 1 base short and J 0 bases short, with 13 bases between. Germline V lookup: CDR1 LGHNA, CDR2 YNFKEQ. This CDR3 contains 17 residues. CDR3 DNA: TGTGCCAGCAGCCAAGTCCCTAGCGAAAGCTCCTACAATGAGCAGTTCTTC. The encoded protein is CASSQVPSESSYNEQFF.

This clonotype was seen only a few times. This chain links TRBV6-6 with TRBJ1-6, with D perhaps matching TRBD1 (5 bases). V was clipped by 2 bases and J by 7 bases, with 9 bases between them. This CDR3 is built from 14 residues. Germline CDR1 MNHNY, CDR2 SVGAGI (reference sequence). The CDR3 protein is CASSYVRDNSPLHF. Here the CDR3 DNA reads TGTGCCAGCAGTTACGTCAGGGACAATTCACCCCTCCACTTT.

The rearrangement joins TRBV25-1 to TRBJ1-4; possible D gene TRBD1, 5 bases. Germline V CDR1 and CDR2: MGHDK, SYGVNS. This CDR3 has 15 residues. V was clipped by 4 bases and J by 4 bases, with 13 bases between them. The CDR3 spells CASSVHQGYNEKLFF. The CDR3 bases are TGTGCCAGCAGTGTCCATCAGGGATATAATGAAAAACTGTTTTTT.

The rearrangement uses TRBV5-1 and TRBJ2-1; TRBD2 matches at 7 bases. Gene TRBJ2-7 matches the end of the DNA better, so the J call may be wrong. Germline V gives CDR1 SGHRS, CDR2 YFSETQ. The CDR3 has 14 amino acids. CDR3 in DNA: TGCGCCAGCTGCCTAGCGGCTTCCTACAATGAGCAGTACTTC. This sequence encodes CASCLAASYNEQYF.

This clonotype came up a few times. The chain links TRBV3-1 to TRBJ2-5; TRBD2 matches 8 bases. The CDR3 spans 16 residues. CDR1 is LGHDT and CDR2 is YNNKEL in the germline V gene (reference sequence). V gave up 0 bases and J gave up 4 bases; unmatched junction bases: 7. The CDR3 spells CASSQELAGGRETQYF. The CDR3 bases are TGTGCCAGCAGCCAAGAACTCGCGGGGGGCCGAGAGACCCAGTACTTC.

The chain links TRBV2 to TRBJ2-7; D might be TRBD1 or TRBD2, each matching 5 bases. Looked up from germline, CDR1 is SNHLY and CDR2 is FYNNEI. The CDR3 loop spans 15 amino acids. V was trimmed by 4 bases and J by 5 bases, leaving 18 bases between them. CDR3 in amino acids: CASSAAPTGTNEQYF. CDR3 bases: TGTGCCAGCAGTGCCGCCCCCACCGGGACCAACGAGCAGTACTTC.

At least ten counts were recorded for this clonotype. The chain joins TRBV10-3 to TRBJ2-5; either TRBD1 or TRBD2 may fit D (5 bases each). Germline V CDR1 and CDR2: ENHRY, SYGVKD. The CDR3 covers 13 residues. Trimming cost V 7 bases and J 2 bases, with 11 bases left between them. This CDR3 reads CAIKTGLQETQYF. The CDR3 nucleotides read TGTGCCATCAAAACGGGGCTTCAAGAGACCCAGTACTTC.

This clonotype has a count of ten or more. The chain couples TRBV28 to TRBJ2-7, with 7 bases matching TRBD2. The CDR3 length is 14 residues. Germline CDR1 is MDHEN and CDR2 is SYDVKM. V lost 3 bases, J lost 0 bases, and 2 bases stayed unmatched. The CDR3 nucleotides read TGTGCCAGCAGTTTCGCGGGAGACTCCTACGAGCAGTACTTC. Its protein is CASSFAGDSYEQYF.

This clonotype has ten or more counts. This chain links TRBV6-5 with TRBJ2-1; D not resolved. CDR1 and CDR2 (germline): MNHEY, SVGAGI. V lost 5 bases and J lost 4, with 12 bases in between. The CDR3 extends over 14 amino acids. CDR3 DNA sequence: TGTGCCAGCAGTGACTTTTCGGGTTACAATGAGCAGTTCTTC. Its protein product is CASSDFSGYNEQFF.

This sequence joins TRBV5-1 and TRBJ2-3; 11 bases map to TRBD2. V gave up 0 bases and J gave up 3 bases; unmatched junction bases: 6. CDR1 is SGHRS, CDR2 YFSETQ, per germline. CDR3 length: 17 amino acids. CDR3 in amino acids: CASSLELAGGKTDTQYF. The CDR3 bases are TGCGCCAGCAGCTTGGAGTTAGCGGGAGGGAAGACAGATACGCAGTATTTT.

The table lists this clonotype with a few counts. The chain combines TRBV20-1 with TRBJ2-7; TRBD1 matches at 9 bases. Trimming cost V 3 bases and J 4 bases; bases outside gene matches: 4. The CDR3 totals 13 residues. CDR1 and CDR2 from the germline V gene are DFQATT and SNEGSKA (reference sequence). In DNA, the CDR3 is TGCAGTGCTAGCTGGGACAGGGTTTACGAGCAGTACTTC. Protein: CSASWDRVYEQYF.

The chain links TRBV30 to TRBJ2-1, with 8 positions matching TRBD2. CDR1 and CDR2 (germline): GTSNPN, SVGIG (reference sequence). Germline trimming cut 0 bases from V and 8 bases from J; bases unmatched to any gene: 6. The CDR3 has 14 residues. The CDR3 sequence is CAWSVSGLGDEQFF. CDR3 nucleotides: TGTGCCTGGAGTGTATCGGGACTAGGCGATGAGCAGTTCTTC.